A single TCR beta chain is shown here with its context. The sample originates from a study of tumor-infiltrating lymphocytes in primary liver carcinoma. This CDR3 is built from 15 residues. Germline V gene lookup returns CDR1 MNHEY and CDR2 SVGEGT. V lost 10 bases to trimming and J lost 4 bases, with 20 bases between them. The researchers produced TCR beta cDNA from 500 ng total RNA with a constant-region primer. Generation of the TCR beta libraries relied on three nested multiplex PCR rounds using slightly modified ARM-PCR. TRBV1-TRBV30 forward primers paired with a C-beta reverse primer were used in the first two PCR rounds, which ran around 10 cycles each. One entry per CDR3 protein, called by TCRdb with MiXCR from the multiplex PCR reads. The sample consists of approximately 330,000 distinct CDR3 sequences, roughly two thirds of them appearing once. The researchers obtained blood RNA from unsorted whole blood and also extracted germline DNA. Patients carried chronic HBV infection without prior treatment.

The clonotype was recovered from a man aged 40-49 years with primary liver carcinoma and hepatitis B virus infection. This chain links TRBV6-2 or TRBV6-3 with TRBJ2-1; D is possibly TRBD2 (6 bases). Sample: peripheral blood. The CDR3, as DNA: TGTGCCAACAGACTTAGCGGCGCTGGTTACAATGAGCAGTTCTTC. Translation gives CANRLSGAGYNEQFF.